This TCR beta chain was recovered during a study of regulatory T cells in long-lasting Graves disease. Findings of the study overall: Relative to new patients (roughly 970), persistent patients exhibited greater sharing of public clonotypes (about 2,700).

Arm-PCR of CDR3 regions with iRepertoire HTBI primers generated TCR beta libraries. From the multiplex PCR reads, TCRdb called clonotypes with MiXCR, one entry per CDR3 protein. Of fewer than 350,000 distinct CDR3 sequences listed, more than 15% were seen once; the top ten hold roughly 40%. The time point was: newly diagnosed GD, antithyroid drugs for less than 3 months. PBMC-derived RNA was used for the TCR library. This clonotype was seen at least ten times. No antigen is known for it. Germline V lookup: CDR1 GTSNPN, CDR2 SVGIG (reference sequence). With 2 bases removed from V and 3 bases from J, the gap between germline ends came to 18 bases. CDR3 length equals 16 residues.

The source was peripheral blood mononuclear cells (PBMCs), collected at new diagnosis, from a patient treated with antithyroid drugs. The TCR sequence derives from a female donor with Graves disease. The chain combines TRBV30 with TRBJ2-3; D is possibly TRBD1 or TRBD2 (5 bases each). CDR3 coding DNA: TGTGCCTGGAGTAAGGGACGGGGTTACGAAACAGATACGCAGTATTTT. Its translation is CAWSKGRGYETDTQYF.